This T cell receptor beta chain was documented in a study of PD-L1 blockade in urothelial cancer listed by TCRdb under 2017. Broadly, across the study: Every patient began therapy in the mid-2010s and was given atezolizumab 1,200 mg intravenously every 3 weeks. The study was an exploratory multi-omic analysis of somatic, immune and clinical correlates of response to PD-L1 blockade with atezolizumab in urothelial cancer. Approximately 29 patients had pretreatment blood TCR-seq, about 25 had at least one posttreatment blood collection, and about 25 had tumor TCR-seq. Durable clinical benefit was achieved by nine patients but not by the remaining 20. A median of around 150,000 T cells and 65,000 to 90,000 unique TCRs was obtained from blood samples, and a median clonality of 0.080 was observed. Blood samples were analyzed at 3 weeks after treatment start (second dose) and at 6 weeks after treatment start. In the same patients, whole exome sequencing and RNA sequencing of pretreatment tumors were performed in addition to TCR sequencing. About 90% of the roughly 29 patients were identified as males with urothelial cancer of bladder origin, and a prior smoking history was reported by 18 of 29 patients. Patients had an ECOG performance status of 0 or 1 and had received between 0 and 3 prior chemotherapy regimens. Pretreatment tumor samples and matched peripheral blood, collected serially before and after atezolizumab treatment, underwent TCR sequencing. Progression-free survival longer than 6 months counted as durable clinical benefit, and TCR features were additionally tested against both progression-free and overall survival.

The germline V gene supplies CDR1 KGHSH and CDR2 LQKENI. Its CDR3 holds 16 amino acids, cysteine through phenylalanine. CDR3 DNA only is kept here, 48 bases in frame from base 1. Relative to germline, V is 1 base shorter and J is 1 base shorter, with 10 bases between their ends. Turning to this clone: Which antigen it targets is not known. No much larger clone exists at a distance of one base, and base qualities are not known.

A total of roughly 31 patients with locally advanced or metastatic urothelial carcinoma, treated at Memorial Sloan Kettering on a trial protocol, made up the cohort. Peripheral blood mononuclear cells were collected pretreatment and during treatment, with between 1 and 8 total time points obtained per patient. The Qiagen DNeasy Blood extraction kit was used to purify genomic DNA from total PBMCs and tumor samples. PBMCs were collected pretreatment and during treatment, and were isolated and stored as previously described. Synthetic TCR analog templates were spiked into each PCR to estimate absolute template abundance from read counts. TCRbeta CDR3 regions were amplified from genomic DNA with bias-controlled V and J gene primers using the immunoSEQ assay. Sequencing of rearranged TCRbeta segments was done at approximately 20X coverage. The study's own analysis went as follows. Clustering was used to correct sequencing errors, and CDR3s were annotated against IMGT so that V, D and J genes could be assigned. Downstream analyses used only productive TCRbeta rearrangements, leaving out any out-of-frame or stop-codon sequences. Clonality was calculated as one minus the Shannon entropy normalized by the log of the number of unique productive sequences. Fisher's exact test with Benjamini-Hochberg correction, at a threshold of adjusted p below 0.01, was used to find clones that differed between time points or between blood and tumor. Not all clones reach the TCRdb copy of this immuneACCESS table, which keeps in-frame sequences only. Checked studies attribute under half of the gap to unresolved V genes and leave the rest unexplained. The DNA was the basis for D and trimming; V, J and clone size are from that table. For this sample the table gives approximately 58,000 clones, of which almost 85% were detected only once. The top ten clonotypes cover approximately 4.7% of the sample.

Study-level results and caveats: A pretreatment peripheral blood TCR clonality below the median was linked to improved progression-free and overall survival. Because the sample size was small (n ≈ 29) and many exploratory analyses were performed, the results are intended to be hypothesis-generating. At 3 weeks after the start of treatment, tumor-associated TCR clones in peripheral blood had expanded more in patients with durable benefit (n ≈ 22, p = 0.022).

The chain employs TRBV18 and TRBJ2-2, with no confidently assigned D gene. This specimen consisted of PBMCs, obtained around atezolizumab (anti-PD-L1) treatment. The TCR was taken from an older man with urothelial cancer. The CDR3 reads CASSPLSTGNTGELFF. The DNA sequence is TGTGCCAGCTCACCACTTAGCACGGGGAACACCGGGGAGCTGTTTTTT. With the portions outside the CDR3 filled from the reference TRBV18 and TRBJ2-2 genes, the complete variable region becomes NAGVMQNPRHLVRRRGQEARLRCSPMKGHSHVYWYRQLPEEGLKFMVYLQKENIIDESGMPKERFSAEFPKEGPSILRIQQVVRGDSAAYFCASSPLSTGNTGELFFGEGSRLTVL.